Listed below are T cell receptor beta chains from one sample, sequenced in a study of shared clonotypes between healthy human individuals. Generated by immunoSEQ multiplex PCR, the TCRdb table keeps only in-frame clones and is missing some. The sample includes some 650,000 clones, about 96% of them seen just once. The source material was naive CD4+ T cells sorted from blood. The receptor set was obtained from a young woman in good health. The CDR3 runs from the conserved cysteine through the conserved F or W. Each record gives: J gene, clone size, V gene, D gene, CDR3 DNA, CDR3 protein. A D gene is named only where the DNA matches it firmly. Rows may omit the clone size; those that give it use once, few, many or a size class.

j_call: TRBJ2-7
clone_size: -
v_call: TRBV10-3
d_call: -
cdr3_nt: TGTGCCATCAGTGAGTCGGGGGAGTGGCGCGAGCAGTACTTC
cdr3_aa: CAISESGEWREQYF

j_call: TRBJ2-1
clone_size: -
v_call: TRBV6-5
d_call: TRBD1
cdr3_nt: TGTGCCAGCGCCACCGGGGACAGGGGGCTCAATGAGCAGTTCTTC
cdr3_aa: CASATGDRGLNEQFF

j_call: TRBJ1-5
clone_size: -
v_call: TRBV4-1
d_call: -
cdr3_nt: TGCGCCAGCAGCTTACAGATCAATCAGCCCCAGCATTTT
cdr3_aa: CASSLQINQPQHF

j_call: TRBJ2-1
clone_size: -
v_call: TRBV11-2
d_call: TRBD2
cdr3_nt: TGTGCCAGCAGCTCCTCCCCAAGCGGGAGGGGAAACAATGAGCAGTTCTTC
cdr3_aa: CASSSSPSGRGNNEQFF

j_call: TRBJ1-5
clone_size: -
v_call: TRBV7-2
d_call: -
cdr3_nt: TGTGCCAGCAGCTTAGTTGGGGGCGGCAATCAGCCCCAGCATTTT
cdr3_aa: CASSLVGGGNQPQHF

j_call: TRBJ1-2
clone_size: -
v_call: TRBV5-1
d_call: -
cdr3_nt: TGCGCCAGCAGCTTCCAGGGTGATAACTATGGCTACACCTTC
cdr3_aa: CASSFQGDNYGYTF

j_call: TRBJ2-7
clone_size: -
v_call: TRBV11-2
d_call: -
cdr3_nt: TGTGCCAGCAGCTTAGGGGACGCCTCCTACGAGCAGTACTTC
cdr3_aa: CASSLGDASYEQYF

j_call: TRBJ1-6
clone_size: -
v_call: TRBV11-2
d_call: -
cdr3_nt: TGTGCCAGCAGCTCGCAGGACGGAACCCTCCTCCACTTT
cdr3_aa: CASSSQDGTLLHF

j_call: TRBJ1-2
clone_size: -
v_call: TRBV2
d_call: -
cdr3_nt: TGTGCCAGCAGTAACTACAGGGAGGGGTCCTATGGCTACACCTTC
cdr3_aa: CASSNYREGSYGYTF

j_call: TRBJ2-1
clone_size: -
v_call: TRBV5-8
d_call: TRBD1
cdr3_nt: TGTGCCAGCAGCTTGCAGGGACAGGTGTTTACAAATGAGCAGTTCTTC
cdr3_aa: CASSLQGQVFTNEQFF

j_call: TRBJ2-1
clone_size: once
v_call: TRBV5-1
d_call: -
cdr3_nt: TGCGCCAGCAGCTTGATACGGGACTGGGGTGGGAATGAGCAGTTCTTC
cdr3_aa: CASSLIRDWGGNEQFF

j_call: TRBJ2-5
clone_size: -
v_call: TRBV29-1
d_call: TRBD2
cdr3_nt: TGCAGCGGGATAGCGGGTCCAGAGACCCAGTACTTC
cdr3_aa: CSGIAGPETQYF

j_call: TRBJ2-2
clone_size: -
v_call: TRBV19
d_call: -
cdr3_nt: TGTGCCAGTAGTGACCCAACCAGGAGCCCGGGGGAGCTGTTTTTT
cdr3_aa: CASSDPTRSPGELFF

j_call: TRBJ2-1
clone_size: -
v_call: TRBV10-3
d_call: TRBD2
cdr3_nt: TGTGCCATCAGAACTAGCGGGAGCCATGAGCAGTTCTTC
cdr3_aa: CAIRTSGSHEQFF

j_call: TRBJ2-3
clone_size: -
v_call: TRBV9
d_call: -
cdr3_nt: TGTGCCAGCAGCGTAGGGAGCACAGATACGCAGTATTTT
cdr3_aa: CASSVGSTDTQYF

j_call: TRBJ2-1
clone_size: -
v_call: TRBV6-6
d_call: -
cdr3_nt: TGTGCCAGCAATTTTCTTGGTGAGCAGTTCTTC
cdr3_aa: CASNFLGEQFF

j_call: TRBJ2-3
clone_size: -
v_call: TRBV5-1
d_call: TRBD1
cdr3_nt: TGCGCCAGCAGATCTCAGGGGGTGGCAGATACGCAGTATTTT
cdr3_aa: CASRSQGVADTQYF

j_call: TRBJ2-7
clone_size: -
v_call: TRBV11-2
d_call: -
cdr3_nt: TGTGCCAGCAGCTTACTTTCTGGGAACTCCTACGAGCAGTACTTC
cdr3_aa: CASSLLSGNSYEQYF

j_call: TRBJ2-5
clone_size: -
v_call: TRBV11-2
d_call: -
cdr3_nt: TGTGCCAGCAGCTTAGTAGTGGGCCCGCTGGAGACCCAGTACTTC
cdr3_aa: CASSLVVGPLETQYF

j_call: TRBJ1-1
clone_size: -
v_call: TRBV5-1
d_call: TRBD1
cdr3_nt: TGCGCCAGCAGCAGGACAGGACCTAACACTGAAGCTTTCTTT
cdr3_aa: CASSRTGPNTEAFF

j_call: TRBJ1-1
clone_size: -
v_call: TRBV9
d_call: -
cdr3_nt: TGTGCCAGCAGGAAAGGAAGAGCCACGAACACTGAAGCTTTCTTT
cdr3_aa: CASRKGRATNTEAFF

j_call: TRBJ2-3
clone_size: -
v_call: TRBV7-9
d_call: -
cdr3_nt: TGTGCCAGCAGCTTGGGGGTCCTGAATACGCAGTATTTT
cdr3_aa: CASSLGVLNTQYF

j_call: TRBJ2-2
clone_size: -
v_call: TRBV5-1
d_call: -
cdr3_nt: TGCGCCAGCAGTGTGCCAGCCCTTACGGACACCGGGGAGCTGTTTTTT
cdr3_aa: CASSVPALTDTGELFF

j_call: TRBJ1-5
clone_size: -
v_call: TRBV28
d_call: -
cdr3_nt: TGTGCCAGCATTCCCGGGGGTAGGGGCAATCAGCCCCAGCATTTT
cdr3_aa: CASIPGGRGNQPQHF

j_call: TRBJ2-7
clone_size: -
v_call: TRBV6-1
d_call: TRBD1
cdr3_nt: TGTGCCAGCCGGGGACAGGGGGCGGGTGAGCAGTACTTC
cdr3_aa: CASRGQGAGEQYF

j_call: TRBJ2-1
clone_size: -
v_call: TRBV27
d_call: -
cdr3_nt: TGTGCCAGCAGCTCATCAGGGGATTGGTTCTACAATGAGCAGTTCTTC
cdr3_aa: CASSSSGDWFYNEQFF

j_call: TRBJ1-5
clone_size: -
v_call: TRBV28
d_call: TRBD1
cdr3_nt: TGTGCCAGCAGCGGACAGGGGTTGGCTAACAATCAGCCCCAGCATTTT
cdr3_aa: CASSGQGLANNQPQHF

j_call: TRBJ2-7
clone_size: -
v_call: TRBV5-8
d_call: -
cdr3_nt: TGTGCCAGCAGCTTGAGCAGGAACGACGAGCAGTACTTC
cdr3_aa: CASSLSRNDEQYF

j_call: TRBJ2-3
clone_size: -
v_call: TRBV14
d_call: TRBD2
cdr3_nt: TGTGCCAGCAGCCACGGACTAGCAACAGATACGCAGTATTTT
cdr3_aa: CASSHGLATDTQYF

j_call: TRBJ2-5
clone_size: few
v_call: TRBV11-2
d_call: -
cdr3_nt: TGTGCCAGCAGCTTTGGGGTCCAAGAGACCCAGTACTTC
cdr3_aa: CASSFGVQETQYF

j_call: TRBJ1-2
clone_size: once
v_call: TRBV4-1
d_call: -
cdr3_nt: TGCGCCAGCAGCTCCCGGGTTCGTGAGGCTGGCTACACCTTC
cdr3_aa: CASSSRVREAGYTF

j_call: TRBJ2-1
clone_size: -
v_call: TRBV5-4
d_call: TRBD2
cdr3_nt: TGTGCCAGCAGCTACGGACTAGCGGGAGGGCCGGGGAATGAGCAGTTCTTC
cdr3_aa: CASSYGLAGGPGNEQFF

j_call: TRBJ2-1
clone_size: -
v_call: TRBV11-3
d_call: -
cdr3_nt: TGTGCCAGCAGCTTAAAGCCGGGGGAGCAGTTCTTC
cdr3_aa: CASSLKPGEQFF

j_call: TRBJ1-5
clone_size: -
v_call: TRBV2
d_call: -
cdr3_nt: TGTGCCAGCAATGCAGGGACAAGCAATCAGCCCCAGCATTTT
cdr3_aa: CASNAGTSNQPQHF

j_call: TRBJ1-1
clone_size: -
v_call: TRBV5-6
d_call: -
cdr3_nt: TGTGCCAGCAGCGAGATACAGGGTAGGACCTCGAACACTGAAGCTTTCTTT
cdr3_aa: CASSEIQGRTSNTEAFF

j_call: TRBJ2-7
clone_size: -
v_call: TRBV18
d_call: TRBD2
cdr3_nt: TGTGCCAGCTCACCACTAGCGGGAGCCGGCCACGAGCAGTACTTC
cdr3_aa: CASSPLAGAGHEQYF

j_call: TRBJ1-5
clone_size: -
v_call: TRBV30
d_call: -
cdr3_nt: TGTGCCTGGAGTACACAGGGCAATCAGCCCCAGCATTTT
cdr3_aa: CAWSTQGNQPQHF

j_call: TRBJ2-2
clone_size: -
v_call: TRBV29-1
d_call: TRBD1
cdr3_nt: TGCAGCGCTCAACCGGGACAGGGTTGGACCGGGGAGCTGTTTTTT
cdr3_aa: CSAQPGQGWTGELFF

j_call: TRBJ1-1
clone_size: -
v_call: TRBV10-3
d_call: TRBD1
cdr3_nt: TGTGCCATCAGTGCTCGGACAGGGGAAGCTTTCTTT
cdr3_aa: CAISARTGEAFF

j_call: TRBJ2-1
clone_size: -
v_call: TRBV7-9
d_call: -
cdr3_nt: TGTGCCAGCAGCCTAACGGCCCTGAGCTCCTACAATGAGCAGTTCTTC
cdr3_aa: CASSLTALSSYNEQFF